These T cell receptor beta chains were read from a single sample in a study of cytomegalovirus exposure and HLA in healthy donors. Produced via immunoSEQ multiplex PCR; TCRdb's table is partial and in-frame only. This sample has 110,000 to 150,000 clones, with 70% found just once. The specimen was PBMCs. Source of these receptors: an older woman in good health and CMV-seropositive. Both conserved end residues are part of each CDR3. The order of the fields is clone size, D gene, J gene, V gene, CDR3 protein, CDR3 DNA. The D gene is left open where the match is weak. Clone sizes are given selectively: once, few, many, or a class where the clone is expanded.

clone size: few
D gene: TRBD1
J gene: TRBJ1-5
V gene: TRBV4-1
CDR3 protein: CASSHPGQALEAPQHF
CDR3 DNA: TGCGCCAGCAGCCATCCCGGACAGGCCTTAGAGGCGCCCCAGCATTTT

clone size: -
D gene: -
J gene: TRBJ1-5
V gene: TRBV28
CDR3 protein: CASSLGGSGNQPQHF
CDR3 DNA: TGTGCCAGCAGTTTAGGCGGGAGTGGCAATCAGCCCCAGCATTTT

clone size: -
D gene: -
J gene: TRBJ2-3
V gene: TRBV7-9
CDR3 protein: CASIRSRGRRADTQYF
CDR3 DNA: TGTGCCAGCATCCGATCCCGGGGGAGACGAGCAGATACGCAGTATTTT

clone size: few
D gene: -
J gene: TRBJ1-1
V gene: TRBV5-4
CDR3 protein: CASSLPEGTEAFF
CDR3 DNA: TGTGCCAGCAGCTTGCCGGAGGGCACTGAAGCTTTCTTT

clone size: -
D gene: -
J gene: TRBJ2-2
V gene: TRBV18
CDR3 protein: CATSLDFVGELFF
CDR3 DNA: TGTGCCACCTCACTAGATTTCGTCGGGGAGCTGTTTTTT

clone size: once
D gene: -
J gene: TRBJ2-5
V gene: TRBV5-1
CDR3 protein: CASSQQGVGETQYF
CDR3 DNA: TGCGCCAGCAGTCAACAGGGAGTTGGAGAGACCCAGTACTTC

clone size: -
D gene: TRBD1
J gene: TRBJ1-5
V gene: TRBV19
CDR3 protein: CASSTLGQLSSSNQPQHF
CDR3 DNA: TGTGCCAGTAGTACCCTGGGACAGCTGTCCTCTAGCAATCAGCCCCAGCATTTT

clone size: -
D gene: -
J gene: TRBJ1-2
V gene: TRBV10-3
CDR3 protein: CAISESTQSGSYGYTF
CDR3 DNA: TGTGCCATCAGTGAGTCGACTCAATCCGGGAGCTATGGCTACACCTTC

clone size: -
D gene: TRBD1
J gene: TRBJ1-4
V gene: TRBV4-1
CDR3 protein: CASSRMLPRGTNEKLFF
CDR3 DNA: TGCGCCAGCAGCCGGATGCTCCCCAGGGGGACTAATGAAAAACTGTTTTTT

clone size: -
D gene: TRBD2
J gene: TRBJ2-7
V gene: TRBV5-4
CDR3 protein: CASSLGGRADYEQYF
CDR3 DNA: TGTGCCAGCAGCTTGGGCGGGAGGGCCGACTACGAGCAGTACTTC

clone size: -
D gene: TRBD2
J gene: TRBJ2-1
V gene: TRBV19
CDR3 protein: CASASGRATEQFF
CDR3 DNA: TGTGCCAGCGCTAGCGGGAGGGCCACTGAGCAGTTCTTC

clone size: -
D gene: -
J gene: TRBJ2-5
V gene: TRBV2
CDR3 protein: CASSEGRVYQETQYF
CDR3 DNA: TGTGCCAGCAGTGAAGGGCGGGTGTACCAAGAGACCCAGTACTTC

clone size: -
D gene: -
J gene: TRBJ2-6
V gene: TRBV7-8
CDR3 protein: CASSLTPTGAGANVLTF
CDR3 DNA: TGTGCCAGCAGCTTAACTCCGACGGGGGCTGGGGCCAACGTCCTGACTTTC

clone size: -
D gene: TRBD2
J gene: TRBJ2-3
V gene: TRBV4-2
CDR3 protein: CASSQRAGEADTQYF
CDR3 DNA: TGTGCCAGCAGCCAGAGAGCGGGAGAGGCAGATACGCAGTATTTT

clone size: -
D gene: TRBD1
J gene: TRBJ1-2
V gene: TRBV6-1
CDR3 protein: CASSEAGGVYGYTF
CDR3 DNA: TGTGCCAGCAGTGAGGCAGGGGGCGTTTATGGCTACACCTTC

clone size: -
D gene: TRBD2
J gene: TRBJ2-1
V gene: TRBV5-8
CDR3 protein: CASSLTTTSGIYNEQFF
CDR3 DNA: TGTGCCAGCAGCTTGACAACCACTAGCGGCATTTACAATGAGCAGTTCTTC

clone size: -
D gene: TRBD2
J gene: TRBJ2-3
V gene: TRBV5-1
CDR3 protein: CASSSLAGGGDTQYF
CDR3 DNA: TGCGCCAGCAGCTCGTTAGCGGGAGGGGGAGATACGCAGTATTTT

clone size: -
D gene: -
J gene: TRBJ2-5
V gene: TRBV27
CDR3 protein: CASTWVYGGGETQYF
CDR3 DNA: TGTGCCAGCACCTGGGTCTACGGGGGAGGAGAGACCCAGTACTTC

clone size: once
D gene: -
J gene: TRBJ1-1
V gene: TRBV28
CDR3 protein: CASTLGGAPEAFF
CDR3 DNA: TGTGCCAGCACTCTAGGGGGGGCCCCTGAAGCTTTCTTT

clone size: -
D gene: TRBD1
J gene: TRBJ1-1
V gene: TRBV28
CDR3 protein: CASSPRGLVNTEAFF
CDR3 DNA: TGTGCCAGCTCACCCAGGGGGCTCGTGAACACTGAAGCTTTCTTT

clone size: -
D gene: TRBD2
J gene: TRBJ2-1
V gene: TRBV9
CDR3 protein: CASSPGLVGNEQFF
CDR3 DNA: TGTGCCAGCAGCCCGGGACTAGTGGGCAATGAGCAGTTCTTC

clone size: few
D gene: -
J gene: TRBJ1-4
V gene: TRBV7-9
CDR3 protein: CASSLGGTNEKLFF
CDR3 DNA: TGTGCCAGCAGCTTGGGAGGGACTAATGAAAAACTGTTTTTT

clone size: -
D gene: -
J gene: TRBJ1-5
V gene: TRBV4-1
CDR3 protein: CASSQVGGRNQPQHF
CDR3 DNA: TGCGCCAGCAGCCAAGTTGGGGGCCGCAATCAGCCCCAGCATTTT

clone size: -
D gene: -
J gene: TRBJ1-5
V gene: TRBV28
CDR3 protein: CASSKYSNQPQHF
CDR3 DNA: TGTGCCAGCAGTAAATATAGCAATCAGCCCCAGCATTTT

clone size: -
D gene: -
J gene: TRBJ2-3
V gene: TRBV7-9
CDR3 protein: CASSLGRELRTDTQYF
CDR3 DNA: TGTGCCAGCAGCTTAGGTAGGGAGTTGAGGACAGATACGCAGTATTTT

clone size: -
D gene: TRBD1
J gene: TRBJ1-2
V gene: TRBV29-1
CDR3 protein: CSVEDQAAGGPYGYTF
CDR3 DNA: TGCAGCGTTGAAGATCAGGCGGCAGGGGGTCCTTATGGCTACACCTTC

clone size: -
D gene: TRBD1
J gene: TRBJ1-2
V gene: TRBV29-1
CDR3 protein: CSVSGTGSRGYTF
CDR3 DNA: TGCAGCGTCTCCGGGACAGGGAGTCGTGGCTACACCTTC

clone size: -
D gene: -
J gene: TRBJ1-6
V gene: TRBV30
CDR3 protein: CAWSGSGARNSPLHF
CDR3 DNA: TGTGCCTGGAGTGGGTCAGGGGCGCGTAATTCACCCCTCCACTTT

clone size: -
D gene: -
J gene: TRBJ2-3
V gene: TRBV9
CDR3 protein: CASSGDLGVDTQYF
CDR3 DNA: TGTGCCAGCAGCGGGGACTTGGGGGTCGATACGCAGTATTTT

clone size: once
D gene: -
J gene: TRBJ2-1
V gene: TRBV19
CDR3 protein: CASSMPRGDEQFF
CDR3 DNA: TGTGCCAGTAGTATGCCCAGGGGAGATGAGCAGTTCTTC

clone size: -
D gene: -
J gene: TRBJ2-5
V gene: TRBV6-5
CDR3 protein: CASSYDAGSGETQYF
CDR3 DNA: TGTGCCAGCAGTTACGATGCGGGGTCCGGTGAGACCCAGTACTTC

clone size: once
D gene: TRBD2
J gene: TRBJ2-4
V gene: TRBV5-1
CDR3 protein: CASSLDLSGAAHIQYF
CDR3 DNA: TGCGCCAGCAGCTTGGACCTTAGCGGGGCGGCACACATTCAGTACTTC

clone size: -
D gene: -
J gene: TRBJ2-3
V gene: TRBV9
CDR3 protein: CASSVGDGAFDTQYF
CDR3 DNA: TGTGCCAGCAGCGTAGGAGACGGAGCATTCGATACGCAGTATTTT

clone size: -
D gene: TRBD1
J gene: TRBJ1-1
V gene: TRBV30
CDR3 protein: CAYLGAGGLAFF
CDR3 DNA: TGTGCCTACCTCGGGGCAGGGGGCTTAGCTTTCTTT

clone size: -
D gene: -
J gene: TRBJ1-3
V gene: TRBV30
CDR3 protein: CAWSVPGLPGNTIYF
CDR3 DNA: TGTGCCTGGAGTGTCCCAGGCTTACCTGGAAACACCATATATTTT

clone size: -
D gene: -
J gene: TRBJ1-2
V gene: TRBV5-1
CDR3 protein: CASSLDSQYGYTF
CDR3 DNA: TGCGCCAGCAGCTTGGACAGCCAGTATGGCTACACCTTC

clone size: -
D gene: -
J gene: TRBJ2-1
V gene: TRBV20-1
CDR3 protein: CSARPDNEQFF
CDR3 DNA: TGCAGTGCCAGACCTGACAATGAGCAGTTCTTC

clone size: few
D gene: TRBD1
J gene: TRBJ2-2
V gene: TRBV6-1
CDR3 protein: CASSEGQYGELFF
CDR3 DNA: TGTGCCAGCAGTGAGGGACAGTACGGGGAGCTGTTTTTT

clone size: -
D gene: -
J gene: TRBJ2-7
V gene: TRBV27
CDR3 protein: CASRNPEGIEQYF
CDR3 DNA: TGTGCCAGCAGAAATCCCGAGGGCATCGAGCAGTACTTC

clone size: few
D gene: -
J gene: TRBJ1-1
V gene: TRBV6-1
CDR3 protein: CASRPGGVRTEAFF
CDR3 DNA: TGTGCCAGCAGACCTGGGGGGGTGAGGACTGAAGCTTTCTTT

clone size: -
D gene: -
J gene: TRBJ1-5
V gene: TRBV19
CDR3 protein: CASSPNTGLGSNQPQHF
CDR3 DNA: TGTGCCAGTAGCCCCAATACAGGGCTTGGGAGCAATCAGCCCCAGCATTTT

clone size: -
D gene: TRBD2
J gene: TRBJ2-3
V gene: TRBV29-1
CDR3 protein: CSVVLLAGVDTQYF
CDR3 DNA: TGCAGCGTTGTACTACTAGCGGGAGTAGATACGCAGTATTTT

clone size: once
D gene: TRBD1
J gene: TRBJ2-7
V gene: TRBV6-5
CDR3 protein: CATNRLGTGLYEQYF
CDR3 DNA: TGTGCCACCAACAGGTTGGGGACAGGGCTCTACGAGCAGTACTTC

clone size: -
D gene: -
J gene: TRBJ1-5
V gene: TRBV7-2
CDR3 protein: CASSLSGGGQPQHF
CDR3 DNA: TGTGCCAGCAGCTTATCCGGGGGGGGTCAGCCCCAGCATTTT

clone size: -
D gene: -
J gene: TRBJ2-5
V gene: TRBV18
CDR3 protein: CASSPPTGWKETQYF
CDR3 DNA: TGTGCCAGCTCACCACCTACAGGGTGGAAGGAGACCCAGTACTTC

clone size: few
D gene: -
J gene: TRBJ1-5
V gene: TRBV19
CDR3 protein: CARIGRDNQPQHF
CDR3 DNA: TGTGCCAGGATAGGACGGGACAATCAGCCCCAGCATTTT

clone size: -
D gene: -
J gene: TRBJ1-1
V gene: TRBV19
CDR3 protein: CASSTSAVFGTEAFF
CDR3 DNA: TGTGCCAGTAGTACTAGCGCGGTGTTTGGCACTGAAGCTTTCTTT

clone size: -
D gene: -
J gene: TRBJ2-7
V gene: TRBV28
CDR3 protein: CASSFLSRGSSYEQYF
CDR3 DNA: TGTGCCAGCAGTTTCCTATCTAGGGGGAGCTCCTACGAGCAGTACTTC

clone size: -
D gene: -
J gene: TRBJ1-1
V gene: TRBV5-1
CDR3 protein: CASSEQGAGIDTEAFF
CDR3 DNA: TGCGCCAGCAGCGAACAGGGAGCTGGTATTGACACTGAAGCTTTCTTT

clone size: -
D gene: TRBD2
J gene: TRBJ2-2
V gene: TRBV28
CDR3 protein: CASSWASGREISTGELFF
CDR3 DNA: TGTGCCAGCAGTTGGGCTAGCGGGAGGGAAATTAGCACCGGGGAGCTGTTTTTT

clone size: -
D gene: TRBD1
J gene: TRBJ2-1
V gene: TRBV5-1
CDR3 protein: CASSSGQGYNEQFF
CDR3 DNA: TGCGCCAGCAGCTCCGGACAGGGCTACAATGAGCAGTTCTTC

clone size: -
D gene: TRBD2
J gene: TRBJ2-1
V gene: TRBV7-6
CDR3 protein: CASSSGTSGYNEQFF
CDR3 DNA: TGTGCCAGCAGCTCCGGGACTAGCGGTTACAATGAGCAGTTCTTC

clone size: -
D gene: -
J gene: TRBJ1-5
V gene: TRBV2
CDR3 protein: CASSPQGTEHQPQHF
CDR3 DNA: TGTGCCAGCAGCCCTCAGGGGACCGAACATCAGCCCCAGCATTTT

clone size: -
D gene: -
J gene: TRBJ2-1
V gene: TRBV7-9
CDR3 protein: CASSLEWGVDGLF
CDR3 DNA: TGTGCCAGCAGCTTAGAGTGGGGAGTAGACGGTCTCTTC

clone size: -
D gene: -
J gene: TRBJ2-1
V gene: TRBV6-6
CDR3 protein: CASTDPSSYNEQFF
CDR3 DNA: TGTGCCAGCACCGACCCTAGCTCCTACAATGAGCAGTTCTTC

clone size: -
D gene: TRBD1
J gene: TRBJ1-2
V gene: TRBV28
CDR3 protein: CASSSPGTGSGYGYTF
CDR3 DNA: TGTGCCAGCAGCTCTCCTGGGACAGGGTCTGGCTATGGCTACACCTTC

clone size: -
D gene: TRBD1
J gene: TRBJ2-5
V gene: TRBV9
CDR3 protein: CASSVETGGGETQYF
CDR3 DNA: TGTGCCAGCAGCGTAGAGACAGGGGGTGGCGAGACCCAGTACTTC